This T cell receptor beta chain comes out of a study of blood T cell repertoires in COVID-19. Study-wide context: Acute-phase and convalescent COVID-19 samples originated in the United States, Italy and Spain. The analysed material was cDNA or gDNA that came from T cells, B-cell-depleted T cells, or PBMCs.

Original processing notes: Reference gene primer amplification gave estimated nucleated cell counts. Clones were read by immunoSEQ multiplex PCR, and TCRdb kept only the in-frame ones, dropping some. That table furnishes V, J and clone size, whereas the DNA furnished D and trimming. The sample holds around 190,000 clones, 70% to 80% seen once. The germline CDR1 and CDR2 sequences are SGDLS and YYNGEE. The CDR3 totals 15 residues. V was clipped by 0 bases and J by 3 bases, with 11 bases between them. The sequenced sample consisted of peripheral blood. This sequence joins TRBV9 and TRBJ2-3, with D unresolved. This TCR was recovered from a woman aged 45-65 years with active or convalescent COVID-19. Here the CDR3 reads CASSVDRLSTDTQYF. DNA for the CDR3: TGTGCCAGCAGCGTAGACCGGTTATCGACAGATACGCAGTATTTT.